Each of the 16 T cell receptor beta chains below was sequenced from the same sample in a study of blood T cell repertoires in COVID-19. Sequencing was performed with immunoSEQ multiplex PCR; in TCRdb, only in-frame clones are kept and a portion is missing. The data show over 150,000 clones, over 60% seen once. Sequencing used peripheral blood. Receptors were obtained from a man aged 60-69 years with acute or convalescent COVID-19.

The chain links TRBV27 to TRBJ1-5; no reliable D call. CDR1 and CDR2 from the germline V gene are MNHEY and SMNVEV (reference sequence). Trimming stripped 4 bases from V and 4 bases from J, with 8 bases between. This CDR3 is built from 13 residues. The CDR3 DNA is TGTGCCAGCAGTTATGGGAGGAATCAGCCCCAGCATTTT. It is translated as CASSYGRNQPQHF.

This clone was counted between two and nine times. The chain has TRBV19 and TRBJ2-7; TRBD1 matches at 7 bases. Per germline, CDR1 LNHDA and CDR2 SQIVND (reference sequence). V gave up 5 bases and J gave up 2 bases; unmatched junction bases: 6. This CDR3 contains 14 residues. The CDR3 DNA sequence: TGTGCCAGTAGTGTCCGACAGGGTGCCTACGAGCAGTACTTC. This translates into CASSVRQGAYEQYF.

This chain connects TRBV10-3 to TRBJ2-7; D may be TRBD1 (5 bases). Trimming stripped 4 bases from V and 7 bases from J, with 14 bases between. CDR1 is ENHRY and CDR2 is SYGVKD in the germline V gene. This CDR3 is built from 13 residues. CDR3: CAISGADSPEQYF. The CDR3 DNA reads TGTGCCATCAGTGGGGCCGACAGTCCAGAGCAGTACTTC.

The CDR3 loop reads CASSFFRGGNSPLHF. DNA of the CDR3: TGTGCCAGCAGCTTCTTCAGGGGCGGGAATTCACCCCTCCACTTT. This chain joins TRBV11-2 and TRBJ1-6; maybe TRBD1 (6 bases). The CDR3 loop spans 15 amino acids. Trimming removed 3 bases at V and 7 bases at J, with 13 bases between. From germline, CDR1 is SGHAT and CDR2 FQNNGV.

This chain links TRBV4-1 with TRBJ2-2; TRBD2 aligns across 7 bases. The CDR3 covers 17 residues. The germline V gene has CDR1 MGHRA and CDR2 YSYEKL. With 4 bases clipped from V and 1 base from J, the junction kept 9 bases outside the gene matches. CDR3 sequence reads: CASSRGLVFGNTGELFF. CDR3 coding DNA: TGCGCCAGCAGCCGAGGACTAGTGTTCGGGAACACCGGGGAGCTGTTTTTT.

This chain joins TRBV14 and TRBJ2-7, with D possibly TRBD1 on 6 matching bases. The CDR3 has 13 residues. V was trimmed by 1 base and J by 4 bases, leaving 8 bases between them. Germline CDR1 reads SGHDN; CDR2 reads FVKESK. In DNA form, the CDR3 reads TGTGCCAGCAGCCAAGGACAGGTATACGAGCAGTACTTC. Translation gives CASSQGQVYEQYF.

This clone came up once. The chain links TRBV7-9 to TRBJ1-2; tentatively, D is TRBD1 (5 bases). CDR3 length: 15 residues. CDR1 and CDR2 from the germline V gene are SEHNR and FQNEAQ (reference sequence). V was cut by 1 base and J by 3 bases, with 12 bases left in between. The CDR3 reads CASSLEAWGHYGYTF. CDR3 coding DNA: TGTGCCAGCAGCTTAGAAGCGTGGGGCCACTATGGCTACACCTTC.

This sequence joins TRBV10-3 and TRBJ1-5, with D maybe TRBD1 (5 bases). Germline CDR1 is ENHRY and CDR2 is SYGVKD. Trimming removed 11 bases from V and 5 bases from J, with 7 bases in between. This CDR3 contains 10 residues. CDR3 DNA: TGTGCCGTAGGGGATCAGCCCCAGCATTTT. It is translated as CAVGDQPQHF.

The chain has TRBV27 and TRBJ2-2; perhaps TRBD1 as D (6 bases). Germline values: CDR1 MNHEY, CDR2 SMNVEV (reference sequence). The V end was cut by 7 bases, the J end by 6 bases, with 12 bases between. The CDR3 covers 13 residues. In nucleotides, the CDR3 is TGTGCCAGCAAGAAGGGGGATGCCGGGGAGCTGTTTTTT. It encodes CASKKGDAGELFF.

V gene TRBV30 combines with J gene TRBJ1-6; no definite D call. V dropped 3 bases and J dropped 5 bases, with 14 bases sitting between them. The CDR3 runs 15 residues. CDR1 is GTSNPN, CDR2 SVGIG, per germline (reference sequence). In DNA, the CDR3 is TGTGCCTGGAGGAATGGGAGGAGCAATAATTCACCCCTCCACTTT. Its translation is CAWRNGRSNNSPLHF.

A word on this clone: One junction end disagrees with the germline gene, perhaps due to a read error. The chain carries TRBV7-7 and TRBJ1-5, with 9 nucleotides matching TRBD1. CDR1 is SSHAT and CDR2 is FNYEAQ in the germline V gene (reference sequence). The CDR3 runs 19 residues. CDR3 region: CASSSLYPYRGRSNQPQHF. In DNA, the CDR3 is TGTGCTAGCAGCTCGTTATACCCATACAGGGGGCGAAGCAATCAGCCCCAGCATTTT. Using reference TRBV7-7 and TRBJ1-5 for the parts outside the CDR3, the full variable domain is GAGVSQSPRYKVTKRGQDVTLRCDPISSHATLYWYQQALGQGPEFLTYFNYEAQPDKSGLPSDRFSAERPEGSISTLTIQRTEQRDSAMYRCASSSLYPYRGRSNQPQHFGDGTRLSIL.

This clone has only one observation. J is TRBJ1-1 and V is TRBV29-1; 7 nucleotides match TRBD1. V lost 0 bases and J lost 7; bases outside the gene matches: 8. There are 14 residues in the CDR3. CDR1 is SQVTM and CDR2 is ANQGSEA in the germline V gene. CDR3 in DNA: TGCAGCGTTGAAGATCCCGGACAGGCGCATGAAGCTTTCTTT. It encodes CSVEDPGQAHEAFF.

V gene TRBV18 combines with J gene TRBJ2-1; D uncertain. Trimming removed 3 bases at V and 4 bases at J, with 10 bases between. The CDR3 is made up of 14 amino acids. CDR1 KGHSH and CDR2 LQKENI come from the germline V gene. Here the CDR3 DNA reads TGTGCCAGCTCACCTCCTAGTAGTTACAATGAGCAGTTCTTC. As protein: CASSPPSSYNEQFF.

The chain combines TRBV5-6 with TRBJ2-7, with 8 bases identical to TRBD1. Germline assignment: CDR1 SGHDT and CDR2 YYEEEE. Trimming cost V 3 bases and J 3 bases; bases outside gene matches: 8. The CDR3 loop spans 15 amino acids. The CDR3 sequence is CASSWRTGRFYEQYF. The CDR3 DNA is TGTGCCAGCAGCTGGCGGACAGGGCGCTTCTACGAGCAGTACTTC.

The V call is TRBV5-6, the J call TRBJ2-5; 12 nucleotides line up with TRBD2. The CDR3 is made up of 18 amino acids. Trimming removed 0 bases from V and 2 bases from J; junction bases left unmatched: 8. The germline V gene has CDR1 SGHDT and CDR2 YYEEEE. CDR3 coding DNA: TGTGCCAGCAGCTTGGCCGTACTAGCGGGGGGAGGACAAGAGACCCAGTACTTC. This encodes CASSLAVLAGGGQETQYF.

This clone was counted a few times. The V call is TRBV20-1, the J call TRBJ1-3; the match to TRBD1 covers 9 bases. Unmatched junction bases numbered 3, after V lost 3 bases and J lost 3 bases. Per germline, CDR1 DFQATT and CDR2 SNEGSKA (reference sequence). There are 14 residues in the CDR3. CDR3 DNA sequence: TGCAGTGCTAGTAGGGACAGGGTTGGAAACACCATATATTTT. Its translation is CSASRDRVGNTIYF.